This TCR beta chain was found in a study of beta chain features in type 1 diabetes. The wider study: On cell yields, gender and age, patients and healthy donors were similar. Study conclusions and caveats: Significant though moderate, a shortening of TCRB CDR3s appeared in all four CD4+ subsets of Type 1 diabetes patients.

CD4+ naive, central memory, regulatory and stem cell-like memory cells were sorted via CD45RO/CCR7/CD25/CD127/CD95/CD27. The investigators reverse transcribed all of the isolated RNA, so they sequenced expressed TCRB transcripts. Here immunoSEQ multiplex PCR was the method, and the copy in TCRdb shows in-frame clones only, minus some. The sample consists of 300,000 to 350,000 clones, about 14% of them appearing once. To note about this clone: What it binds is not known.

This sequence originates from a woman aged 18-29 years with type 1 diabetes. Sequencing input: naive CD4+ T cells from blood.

The CDR3 loop is CASSLRDRPTYNYGYTF. The CDR3 bases are TGTGCCAGCAGCTTGCGGGACAGGCCAACTTATAACTATGGCTACACCTTC. V is TRBV5-6 and J is TRBJ1-2; 8 bases are shared with TRBD1. The CDR3 extends over 17 amino acids. The ends lost 1 base at V and 1 base at J; junction bases unmatched: 9. CDR1 SGHDT and CDR2 YYEEEE come from the germline V gene.